Shown below are 2 T cell receptor beta chains from a single sample sequenced in a study of blood T cell repertoires in COVID-19. Some clones are missing from TCRdb's copy, which holds only in-frame ones; the method was immunoSEQ multiplex PCR. The sample carries around 150,000 clones, around 79% recorded once. Sequenced: PBMCs or T cells enriched from blood (not recorded which). The receptors originated from a man aged 50 or older who had recovered from COVID-19.

This clone was recorded a few times. The chain has TRBV7-8 and TRBJ1-2; TRBD1 agrees at 7 bases. Germline CDR1 SGHVS, CDR2 FQNEAQ. The CDR3 is 14 residues long. Trimming took 5 bases from V and 5 from J; bases not matched to a gene: 8. This CDR3 is CASSQTSTGYGYTF. The CDR3 bases are TGTGCCAGCAGCCAAACATCGACAGGGTATGGCTACACCTTC.

This clone was found a few times. The V and J genes are TRBV24-1 and TRBJ1-2; TRBD1 agrees at 7 bases. Trimming cost V 9 bases and J 8 bases; bases outside gene matches: 11. CDR3 length: 13 amino acids. The germline gives CDR1 KGHDR, CDR2 SFDVKD. CDR3 protein: CATSAGTAKGYTF. CDR3 DNA: TGTGCCACCTCTGCCGGGACAGCGAAAGGCTACACCTTC.